The clone carrying this T cell receptor beta chain came up once. TCRdb's copy holds only in-frame clones and misses some; the assay was immunoSEQ multiplex PCR. This table holds 150,000 to 200,000 clones, 91% found once. This sample is part of a study of control samples from healthy donors and cancer patients. The V end was cut by 3 bases, the J end by 1 base, with 6 bases between. Germline assignment: CDR1 SGHTA and CDR2 FQGTGA. This CDR3 has 13 amino acids. This TCR was recovered from a woman between 25 and 40 years old in good health. Input material: blood. This chain connects TRBV7-3 to TRBJ2-5; D gene unclear. CDR3 sequence reads: CASSFWPQETQYF. CDR3 DNA: TGTGCCAGCAGCTTTTGGCCCCAAGAGACCCAGTACTTC. Full variable domain (remainder filled in from reference TRBV7-3 and TRBJ2-5): GAGVSQTPSNKVTEKGKYVELRCDPISGHTALYWYRQSLGQGPEFLIYFQGTGAADDSGLPNDRFFAVRPEGSVSTLKIQRTERGDSAVYLCASSFWPQETQYFGPGTRLLVL.